The 17 T cell receptor beta chains presented below share a single source sample, sequenced in a study of T cells in Graves' hyperthyroidism and ophthalmopathy. RNA transcripts provided the source from which TCR beta CDR3 regions were amplified. Using the HTBI primer set, a first-round RT-PCR was run on the TCR CDR3. One entry per CDR3 protein results from TCRdb running MiXCR on the multiplex PCR reads. This sample has a few hundred thousand distinct CDR3 sequences, with around 15% found just once. The sample comprised blood. Every receptor here comes from a woman under 40 with Graves' ophthalmopathy.

V and J are TRBV9 and TRBJ2-3; D call uncertain. The V gene's germline CDR1 is SGDLS and CDR2 YYNGEE. The CDR3 has 15 residues. Trimming took off 0 bases at V and 0 bases at J, with 8 bases between the two ends. CDR3: CASSVGPISTDTQYF. CDR3 DNA sequence: TGTGCCAGCAGCGTAGGCCCTATTAGCACAGATACGCAGTATTTT.

The gene calls are TRBV4-3 and TRBJ2-5; tentative D call: TRBD1 (7 bases). Looked up from germline, CDR1 is LGHNA and CDR2 is YSLEER. The CDR3 has 15 residues. Trimming took 0 bases from V and 5 from J, leaving 13 bases between them. The CDR3 reads CASSQDPTGRETQYF. CDR3 nucleotide sequence: TGCGCCAGCAGCCAAGACCCGACAGGGAGGGAGACCCAGTACTTC.

This clonotype was seen many times. The CDR3 DNA sequence: TGTGCCAGCAGTTTGGGAGGCCCCCTCGAGCAGTACTTC. Its protein product is CASSLGGPLEQYF. The V and J genes are TRBV28 and TRBJ2-7; a weak D match, TRBD2 (6 bases). Germline V gene sequence: CDR1 MDHEN, CDR2 SYDVKM. This CDR3 has 13 residues. Trimming took off 3 bases at V and 6 bases at J, with 12 bases between the two ends.

This chain links TRBV6-2 or TRBV6-3 with TRBJ1-1, with D unresolved. V was pared by 2 bases and J by 4 bases, with 8 bases between. Germline V gives CDR1 MNHEY, CDR2 SVGEGT. The CDR3 consists of 13 residues. The CDR3 sequence is CASSYEWSTEAFF. CDR3 DNA sequence: TGTGCCAGCAGTTACGAGTGGTCCACTGAAGCTTTCTTT.

This clonotype has ten or more counts. The chain carries TRBV5-4 and TRBJ2-2; the D is unclear. V was cut by 2 bases and J by 3 bases, with 5 bases left in between. This CDR3 region has 13 residues. CDR1 and CDR2 from the germline V gene are SGHNT and YYREEE (reference sequence). The CDR3 sequence: CASSFIDTGELFF. The CDR3 region has the DNA TGTGCCAGCAGCTTTATAGACACCGGGGAGCTGTTTTTT.

This clonotype was counted many times. This chain joins TRBV20-1 and TRBJ2-3; no firm D call. The V gene's germline CDR1 is DFQATT and CDR2 SNEGSKA (reference sequence). The V end was cut by 3 bases, the J end by 1 base, with 8 bases between. The CDR3 loop spans 13 amino acids. The CDR3 DNA sequence: TGCAGTGCTAGGTTAAGCGGCACAGATACGCAGTATTTT. As protein: CSARLSGTDTQYF.

The chain couples TRBV9 to TRBJ1-1; D remains ambiguous. The CDR3 has 15 amino acids. Germline V gene lookup returns CDR1 SGDLS and CDR2 YYNGEE. V was pared by 0 bases and J by 1 base, with 10 bases between. The CDR3 coding sequence is TGTGCCAGCAGCGTAGAGCCTCTGGAGAACACTGAAGCTTTCTTT. Translated, it gives CASSVEPLENTEAFF.

In this sample, this clonotype turned up a few times. The chain couples TRBV27 to TRBJ2-1; D remains ambiguous. CDR1 is MNHEY and CDR2 is SMNVEV in the germline V gene (reference sequence). CDR3 size: 15 residues. Trimming pared 5 bases from V and 5 bases from J, leaving 16 bases between. This chain's CDR3 is CASSPYSSLHNEQFF. CDR3 bases: TGTGCCAGCAGTCCCTATAGCTCCCTTCACAATGAGCAGTTCTTC.

Many counts were recorded for this clonotype. This rearrangement joins TRBV3-1 to TRBJ2-1, with a tentative D call TRBD2 (6 bases). CDR3 length equals 16 residues. V shed 1 base and J shed 7 bases, with 17 bases lying between them. Germline CDR1 LGHDT, CDR2 YNNKEL (reference sequence). The CDR3 DNA follows: TGTGCCAGCAGCCAAGGGGAGGCCAGCTGGGGGAATGAGCAGTTCTTC. Protein: CASSQGEASWGNEQFF.

The table lists this clonotype with many counts. V is TRBV6-2 or TRBV6-3 and J is TRBJ1-2; D call uncertain. This CDR3 is 14 amino acids long. Trimming stripped 0 bases from V and 1 base from J, with 6 bases between. Germline-derived CDR1 and CDR2 are MNHEY and SVGEGT. The CDR3 region has the DNA TGTGCCAGCAGTTACTCCGGAGGTAACTATGGCTACACCTTC. It is translated as CASSYSGGNYGYTF.

This clonotype was counted many times. V is TRBV24-1 and J is TRBJ2-1, with 11 bases that match TRBD2. Looked up from germline, CDR1 is KGHDR and CDR2 is SFDVKD. The J segment lost 0 bases and the V segment lost 10 bases, leaving 10 bases of the junction unmatched. The CDR3 contains 17 residues. The CDR3 DNA is TGTGCCACTAGCGGGAGGGCATCCGTAAACTCCTACAATGAGCAGTTCTTC. Protein sequence: CATSGRASVNSYNEQFF.

Comment on this clonotype: A much larger clone differs by one base, so this may be a read error. CDR3 residues: CASSSYGGNEQYF. The CDR3 DNA is TGTGCCAGCAGTTCATATGGGGGGAACGAGCAGTACTTC. The chain combines TRBV27 with TRBJ2-7, with D tentatively TRBD2 (6 bases). CDR1 and CDR2 (germline): MNHEY, SMNVEV (reference sequence). CDR3 length: 13 residues. Deletions cut 4 bases from V and 5 bases from J, with 12 bases between.

This clonotype was observed many times. The chain joins TRBV2 to TRBJ2-3; 7 bases are shared with TRBD2. The CDR3 totals 15 residues. Germline CDR1 reads SNHLY; CDR2 reads FYNNEI. The V segment lost 1 base and the J segment 3 bases; nucleotides outside the gene matches: 4. CDR3 region: CASSEEPAGTDTQYF. CDR3 coding DNA: TGTGCCAGCAGTGAAGAACCAGCGGGGACAGATACGCAGTATTTT.

This sequence joins TRBV19 and TRBJ2-1; D is perhaps TRBD2 (5 bases). The germline V gene has CDR1 LNHDA and CDR2 SQIVND (reference sequence). The V gene lost 8 bases and the J gene lost 0 bases, with 14 bases spanning the gap. There are 15 residues in the CDR3. The CDR3 DNA reads as TGTGCCAGTTTTGCGGGCGAGAGCTCCTACAATGAGCAGTTCTTC. Encoded protein: CASFAGESSYNEQFF. The whole variable domain, remainder taken from reference TRBV19 and TRBJ2-1, is DGGITQSPKYLFRKEGQNVTLSCEQNLNHDAMYWYRQDPGQGLRLIYYSQIVNDFQKGDIAEGYSVSREKKESFPLTVTSAQKNPTAFYLCASFAGESSYNEQFFGPGTRLTVL.

This clonotype was counted only a few times. In DNA form, the CDR3 reads TGTGCCAGCAGCGGGTGGGGGGCCCCTCTCCAAGAGACCCAGTACTTC. Amino acid sequence: CASSGWGAPLQETQYF. J is TRBJ2-5 and V is TRBV7-3; either TRBD1 or TRBD2 may supply D (6 bases each). Trimming stripped 5 bases from V and 1 base from J, with 17 bases between. The CDR3 loop spans 16 amino acids. Germline V lookup: CDR1 SGHTA, CDR2 FQGTGA.

This clonotype has only a few counts. This chain connects TRBV7-2 to TRBJ2-5; a possible D gene is TRBD2 (5 bases). V lost 1 base to trimming and J lost 6 bases, with 9 bases between them. Per germline, CDR1 SGHTA and CDR2 FQGNSA. This CDR3 spans 13 amino acids. In nucleotides, the CDR3 is TGTGCCAGCAGCTTAGTGGGAGTGCAGACCCAGTACTTC. This translates into CASSLVGVQTQYF.

This clonotype was picked up many times. V is TRBV5-1 and J is TRBJ2-7, with 10 bases identical to TRBD1. CDR1 and CDR2 from the germline V gene are SGHRS and YFSETQ. This CDR3 has 14 residues. V dropped 3 bases and J dropped 4; count of bases not matched to a gene: 4. The CDR3 bases are TGCGCCAGCAGCTCAACGGGACAGGGGTACGAGCAGTACTTC. This translates into CASSSTGQGYEQYF.